Below, 18 T cell receptor beta chains from the same sample are listed, as sequenced in a study of T cells in Graves' hyperthyroidism and ophthalmopathy. RNA transcripts were the template for amplifying TCR beta CDR3 regions. The HTBI set primed first-round TCR CDR3 RT-PCR. TCRdb called the multiplex PCR reads again in MiXCR, with one record for every CDR3 protein. The sample holds roughly 740,000 distinct CDR3 sequences, about a sixth seen once. The sequencing sample was made of blood. These receptors came from a man aged 18 to 35 with Graves' hyperthyroidism.

This clonotype was counted ten times or more. The chain couples TRBV6-1 to TRBJ2-5; 10 bases agree with TRBD2. The V gene's germline CDR1 is MNHNS and CDR2 SASEGT. Trimming at V came to 6 bases and at J to 3 bases, leaving 4 bases not matched to a gene. The CDR3 runs 14 residues. The CDR3 DNA is TGTGCCAGCAGGGGGACTAGCGTCGAAGAGACCCAGTACTTC. Protein sequence: CASRGTSVEETQYF.

This clonotype was seen at least ten times. The chain couples TRBV2 to TRBJ1-6; D unresolved. Germline V gives CDR1 SNHLY, CDR2 FYNNEI. This CDR3 region has 15 residues. Trimming removed 4 bases at V and 8 bases at J, with 15 bases between. The CDR3, as DNA: TGTGCCAGCAGTGGACTCCCTGGTAGAGATTCACCCCTCCACTTT. This translates into CASSGLPGRDSPLHF.

The chain combines TRBV29-1 with TRBJ1-1, with D uncertain. CDR1 is SQVTM and CDR2 is ANQGSEA in the germline V gene. Trimming removed 6 bases at V and 1 base at J, with 21 bases between. The CDR3 contains 16 residues. The CDR3 nucleotides read TGCAGCGTGGACGCAGCTACCCTAAGTCGGAACACTGAAGCTTTCTTT. As protein: CSVDAATLSRNTEAFF.

This clonotype came up many times. The chain couples TRBV7-9 to TRBJ2-1; TRBD2 matches at 10 bases. Germline CDR1 reads SEHNR; CDR2 reads FQNEAQ (reference sequence). The CDR3 runs 19 residues. The V and J ends lost 1 base and 0 bases, in that order; junction bases with no gene match: 9. Here the CDR3 DNA reads TGTGCCAGCAGCTTAGTTGAGACTAGCGGGCTGAGCTCCTACAATGAGCAGTTCTTC. Protein: CASSLVETSGLSSYNEQFF.

J is TRBJ2-3 and V is TRBV7-6; D might be TRBD1 (5 bases). V lost 5 bases to trimming and J lost 14 bases, with 29 bases between them. CDR1 and CDR2 from the germline V gene are SGHVS and FNYEAQ. The CDR3 contains 16 residues. CDR3 bases: TGTGCCAGCAGCCCAACCACGGACGGTTTAATGTCTCAGGGGTATTTT. Its protein is CASSPTTDGLMSQGYF.

In this sample, this clonotype turned up many times. V gene TRBV3-1 combines with J gene TRBJ2-7, with TRBD1 identical over 11 bases. This CDR3 has 15 amino acids. Germline trimming cut 7 bases from V and 1 base from J; bases unmatched to any gene: 6. Germline loops: CDR1 LGHDT, CDR2 YNNKEL (reference sequence). In DNA, the CDR3 is TGTGCCAGCACCCCGGGACAGGGGGGATCCTACGAGCAGTACTTC. Translation gives CASTPGQGGSYEQYF.

The V call is TRBV6-2 or TRBV6-3, the J call TRBJ2-7, with 7 bases aligning to TRBD2. The V segment lost 7 bases and the J segment 0 bases; nucleotides outside the gene matches: 9. This CDR3 region has 15 residues. Germline CDR1 is MNHEY and CDR2 is SVGEGT. Written as DNA, the CDR3 is TGTGCCAGCACCCCCACGGGGGACTACTCCTACGAGCAGTACTTC. Protein product: CASTPTGDYSYEQYF.

Many counts were recorded for this clonotype. This sequence joins TRBV27 and TRBJ1-1; D gene unclear. The germline V gene has CDR1 MNHEY and CDR2 SMNVEV (reference sequence). The CDR3 spans 14 residues. The V end was cut by 4 bases, the J end by 1 base, with 10 bases between. The CDR3 region has the DNA TGTGCCAGCAGTTCGGGATACGGGAACACTGAAGCTTTCTTT. This gives the protein CASSSGYGNTEAFF.

This clonotype was seen more than once but under ten times. The chain couples TRBV5-5 to TRBJ2-2; TRBD1 agrees at 8 bases. CDR3 size: 13 residues. Germline V gives CDR1 SGHKS, CDR2 YYEKEE (reference sequence). The V and J ends lost 10 bases and 4 bases, in that order; junction bases with no gene match: 6. The CDR3 protein is CAGRQGSTGELFF. The CDR3 DNA is TGTGCCGGCCGACAGGGGAGCACCGGGGAGCTGTTTTTT.

Many counts were recorded for this clonotype. V and J are TRBV6-1 and TRBJ1-1; the match to TRBD1 covers 8 bases. The CDR3 consists of 15 residues. Trimming at V came to 8 bases and at J to 8 bases, leaving 16 bases not matched to a gene. Germline CDR1 reads MNHNS; CDR2 reads SASEGT. Here the CDR3 reads CASEAEGAGGGEAFF. The DNA for the CDR3 is TGTGCCAGCGAAGCGGAAGGTGCAGGGGGCGGAGAAGCTTTCTTT.

Ten or more counts support this clonotype. The chain joins TRBV12-3 or TRBV12-4 to TRBJ2-1; the D gene could be TRBD1 or TRBD2 (7 bases each). The CDR3 runs to 23 residues. V gave up 6 bases and J gave up 4 bases, with 40 bases separating them. The CDR3 reads CASSKGQLGIGGRVGWRYNEQFF. CDR3 coding DNA: TGTGCCAGCAGCAAGGGACAGTTGGGGATTGGCGGGAGAGTGGGATGGCGTTACAATGAGCAGTTCTTC.

This clonotype was seen many times. The chain uses TRBV7-2 and TRBJ2-1; D gene ambiguous. Trimming removed 1 base at V and 6 bases at J, with 10 bases between. The CDR3 is 14 residues long. Germline lookup yields CDR1 SGHTA and CDR2 FQGNSA. CDR3 sequence: CASSLGRDINEQFF. Here the CDR3 DNA reads TGTGCCAGCAGCTTAGGTAGGGATATCAATGAGCAGTTCTTC.

The V gene is TRBV19, the J gene TRBJ1-2, with D perhaps TRBD1 (5 bases). Per the germline V gene, CDR1 is LNHDA and CDR2 is SQIVND (reference sequence). The length of the CDR3 is 11 residues. Trimming pared 7 bases from V and 12 bases from J, leaving 15 bases between. The chain's CDR3 is CASIHSGTNTF. In nucleotides, the CDR3 is TGTGCCAGTATTCATTCGGGGACTAACACCTTC.

This clonotype showed up just a few times. The chain has TRBV5-1 and TRBJ2-2, with D maybe TRBD1 (5 bases). Between the trimmed V and J ends, which lost 3 bases and 3 bases, there was a span of 12 bases. The CDR3 has 15 residues. CDR1 is SGHRS and CDR2 is YFSETQ in the germline V gene. Written as DNA, the CDR3 is TGCGCCAGCAGCTCCGCCCAGGGCGACACCGGGGAGCTGTTTTTT. It translates to CASSSAQGDTGELFF.

This clonotype was picked up a small number of times. The chain recombines TRBV29-1 with TRBJ1-4; D might be TRBD1 (6 bases). Between the trimmed V and J ends, which lost 7 bases and 3 bases, there was a span of 18 bases. Per germline, CDR1 SQVTM and CDR2 ANQGSEA. There are 15 residues in the CDR3. CDR3 nucleotides: TGCAGCGCCCTGGGCAGGGGAGGCCCTAATGAAAAACTGTTTTTT. Translated: CSALGRGGPNEKLFF.

The chain joins TRBV28 to TRBJ1-4; D unresolved. Germline V lookup: CDR1 MDHEN, CDR2 SYDVKM. This CDR3 comprises 16 residues. The ends were cut back, 6 bases at V and 0 bases at J, with 14 bases in the middle. The CDR3 nucleotides are TGTGCCAGCAGGGCGCCTGGGTACACAACTAATGAAAAACTGTTTTTT. This gives the protein CASRAPGYTTNEKLFF.

This clonotype has just a few counts. It may be a read error: a sequence one base away is much more abundant. The DNA of the CDR3 is TGTGCCAGCAGTTCCCGGACTAGCGGGAGGGGAGAGACCCAGTACTTC. It codes for CASSSRTSGRGETQYF. J is TRBJ2-5 and V is TRBV28, with 15 positions matching TRBD2. The CDR3 is made up of 16 amino acids. Germline trimming cut 4 bases from V and 4 bases from J; bases unmatched to any gene: 4. The germline gives CDR1 MDHEN, CDR2 SYDVKM.

With respect to this clonotype: A much bigger clone sits one base away, suggesting this may be a read error. J is TRBJ1-5 and V is TRBV6-5, with D uncertain. The V and J ends lost 2 bases and 3 bases respectively, with 5 bases between them. The CDR3 consists of 13 residues. Germline V gene lookup returns CDR1 MNHEY and CDR2 SVGAGI. Here the CDR3 DNA reads TGTGCCAGCAGTTACCGGATCAATCAGCCCCAGCATTTT. Translated, it gives CASSYRINQPQHF.